This TCR beta chain stems from a study of T cell repertoires in cytomegalovirus infection. Study summary: A matching HLA type, together with CMV infection, was signaled by public TCR beta signatures.

Overall study results and limits: Ex vivo, HLA-C-restricted CMV-specific TCR beta clonotypes prevailed over the rest of the response. Totalled public TCR beta family frequency picked out people who carried CMV plus the relevant HLA.

This clonotype was found a few times. The antigen is unknown. The V segment lost 3 bases and the J segment 2 bases; nucleotides outside the gene matches: 7. CDR1 is GTSNPN and CDR2 is SVGIG in the germline V gene (reference sequence). This CDR3 comprises 15 residues. TCRdb re-analysed the reads in MiXCR, keeping a single row per CDR3 protein. The sample lists more than 300,000 distinct CDR3 sequences, nearly 35% occurring once. V gene TRBV30 combines with J gene TRBJ2-7; 10 bases match TRBD2. Sequenced here: cultured PBMCs, sampled from culture after CMV antigen stimulation. This TCR derives from a human donor in good health (CMV status not recorded). Some clones in this sample may be carry-over from other donors' samples. CDR3 coding DNA: TGTGCCTGGAGACATGGGACTAGCGACACCTACGAGCAGTACTTC. It yields the protein CAWRHGTSDTYEQYF.